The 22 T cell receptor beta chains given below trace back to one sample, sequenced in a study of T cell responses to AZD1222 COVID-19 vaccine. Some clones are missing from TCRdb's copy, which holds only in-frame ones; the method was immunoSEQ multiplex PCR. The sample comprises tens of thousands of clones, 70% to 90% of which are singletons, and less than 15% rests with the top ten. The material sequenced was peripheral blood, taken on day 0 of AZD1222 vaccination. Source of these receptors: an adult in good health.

As DNA, the CDR3 is TGTGCCAGTAGTATGGGCGGAGACATTCTGTATTTT. Translating gives CASSMGGDILYF. The chain couples TRBV19 to TRBJ2-3; D remains unclear. This CDR3 region has 12 residues. V lost 3 bases and J 14 bases, leaving 15 bases between the germline ends. CDR1 and CDR2 (germline): LNHDA, SQIVND (reference sequence).

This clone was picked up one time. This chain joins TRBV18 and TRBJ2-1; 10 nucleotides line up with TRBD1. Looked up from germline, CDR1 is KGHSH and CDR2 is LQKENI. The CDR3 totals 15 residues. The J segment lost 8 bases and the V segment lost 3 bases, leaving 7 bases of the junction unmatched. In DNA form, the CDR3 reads TGTGCCAGCTCACCCGGGACAGGGGTTTATTATGAGCAGTTCTTC. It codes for CASSPGTGVYYEQFF.

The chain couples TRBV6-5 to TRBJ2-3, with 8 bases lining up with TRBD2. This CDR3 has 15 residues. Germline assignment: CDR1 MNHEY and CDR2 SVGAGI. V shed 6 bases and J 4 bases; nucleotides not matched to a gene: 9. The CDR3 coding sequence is TGTGCCAGCAGGCCTCGGGGGGGCCCTGCAGATACGCAGTATTTT. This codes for CASRPRGGPADTQYF.

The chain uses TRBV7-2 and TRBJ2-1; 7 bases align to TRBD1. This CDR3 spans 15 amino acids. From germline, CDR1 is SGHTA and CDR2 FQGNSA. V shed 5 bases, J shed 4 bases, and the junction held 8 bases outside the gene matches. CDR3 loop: CASSPRGQLYNEQFF. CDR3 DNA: TGTGCCAGCAGCCCCCGGGGACAGCTATACAATGAGCAGTTCTTC.

The CDR3: CASSLSNQPQHF. In DNA, the CDR3 is TGTGCCAGCAGCTTAAGCAATCAGCCCCAGCATTTT. The chain couples TRBV7-2 to TRBJ1-5; no reliable D call. CDR3 length: 12 amino acids. Germline V gene lookup returns CDR1 SGHTA and CDR2 FQGNSA. Deletions cut 2 bases from V and 1 base from J, with 0 bases between.

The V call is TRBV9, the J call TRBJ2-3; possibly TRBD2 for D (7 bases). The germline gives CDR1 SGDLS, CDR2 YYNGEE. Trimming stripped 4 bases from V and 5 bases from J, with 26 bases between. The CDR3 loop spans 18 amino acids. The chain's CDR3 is CASSTPRSEGGRGDTQYF. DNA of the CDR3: TGTGCCAGCAGCACCCCCCGGAGTGAGGGGGGGAGGGGAGATACGCAGTATTTT.

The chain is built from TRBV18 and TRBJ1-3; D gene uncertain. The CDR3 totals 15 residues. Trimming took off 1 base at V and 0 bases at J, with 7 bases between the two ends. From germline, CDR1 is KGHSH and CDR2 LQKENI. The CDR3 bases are TGTGCCAGCTCACCACGGACGAGCTCTGGAAACACCATATATTTT. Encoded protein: CASSPRTSSGNTIYF.

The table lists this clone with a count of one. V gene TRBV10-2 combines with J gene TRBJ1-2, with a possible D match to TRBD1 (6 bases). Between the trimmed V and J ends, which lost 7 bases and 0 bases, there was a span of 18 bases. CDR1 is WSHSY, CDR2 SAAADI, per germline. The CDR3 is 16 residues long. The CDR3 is CASMSVGGPANYGYTF. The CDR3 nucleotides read TGCGCCAGCATGTCGGTGGGGGGGCCAGCTAACTATGGCTACACCTTC.

DNA of the CDR3: TGCGCCAGCAGCCGCCGGATCGAAGGGGCAGATACGCAGTATTTT. Its translation is CASSRRIEGADTQYF. The rearrangement joins TRBV4-1 to TRBJ2-3, with D possibly matching TRBD1 (5 bases). Germline values: CDR1 MGHRA, CDR2 YSYEKL. CDR3 length: 15 amino acids. The ends were cut back, 4 bases at V and 4 bases at J, with 15 bases in the middle.

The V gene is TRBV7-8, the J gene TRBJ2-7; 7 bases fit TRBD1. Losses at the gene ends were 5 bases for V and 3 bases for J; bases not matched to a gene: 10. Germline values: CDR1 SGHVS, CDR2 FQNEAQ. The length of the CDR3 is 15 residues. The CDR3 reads CASSPTADRIYEQYF. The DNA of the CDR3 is TGTGCCAGCAGCCCAACCGCGGACAGGATCTACGAGCAGTACTTC.

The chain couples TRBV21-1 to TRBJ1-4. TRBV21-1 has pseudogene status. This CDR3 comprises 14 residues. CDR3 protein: CASSSGTLNEKLFF. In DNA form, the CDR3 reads TGTGCCAGCAGCAGCGGGACCCTTAATGAAAAACTGTTTTTT.

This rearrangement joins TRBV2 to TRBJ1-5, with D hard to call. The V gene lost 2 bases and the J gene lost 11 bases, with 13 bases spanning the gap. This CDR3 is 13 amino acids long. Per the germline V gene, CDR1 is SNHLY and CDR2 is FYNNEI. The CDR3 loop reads CASSELSENAQHF. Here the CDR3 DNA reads TGTGCCAGCAGTGAACTGTCCGAGAACGCCCAGCATTTT.

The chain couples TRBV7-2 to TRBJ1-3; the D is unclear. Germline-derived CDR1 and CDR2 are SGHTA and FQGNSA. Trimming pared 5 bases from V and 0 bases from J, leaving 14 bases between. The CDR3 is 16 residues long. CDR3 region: CASSPVSWSSGNTIYF. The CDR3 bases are TGTGCCAGCAGCCCGGTTTCGTGGAGCTCTGGAAACACCATATATTTT.

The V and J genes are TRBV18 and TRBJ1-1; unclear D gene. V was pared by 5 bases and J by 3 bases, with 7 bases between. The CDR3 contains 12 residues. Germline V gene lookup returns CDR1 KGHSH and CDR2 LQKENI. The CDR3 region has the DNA TGTGCCAGCTCAATAGAGGACACTGAAGCTTTCTTT. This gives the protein CASSIEDTEAFF. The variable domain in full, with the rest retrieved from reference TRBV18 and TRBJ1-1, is NAGVMQNPRHLVRRRGQEARLRCSPMKGHSHVYWYRQLPEEGLKFMVYLQKENIIDESGMPKERFSAEFPKEGPSILRIQQVVRGDSAAYFCASSIEDTEAFFGQGTRLTVV.

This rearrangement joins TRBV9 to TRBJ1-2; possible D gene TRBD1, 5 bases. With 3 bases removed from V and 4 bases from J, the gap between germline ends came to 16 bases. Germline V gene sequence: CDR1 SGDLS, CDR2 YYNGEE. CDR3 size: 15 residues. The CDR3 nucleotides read TGTGCCAGCAGCGCCTCCGGGACCGGAAGCTATGGCTACACCTTC. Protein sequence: CASSASGTGSYGYTF.

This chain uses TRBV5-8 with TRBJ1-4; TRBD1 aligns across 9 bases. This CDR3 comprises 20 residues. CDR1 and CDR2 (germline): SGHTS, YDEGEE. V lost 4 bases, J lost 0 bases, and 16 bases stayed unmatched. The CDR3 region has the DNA TGTGCCAGCAGCCGGGACAGGGACATGTTTCGATGGGCAACTAATGAAAAACTGTTTTTT. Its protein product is CASSRDRDMFRWATNEKLFF.

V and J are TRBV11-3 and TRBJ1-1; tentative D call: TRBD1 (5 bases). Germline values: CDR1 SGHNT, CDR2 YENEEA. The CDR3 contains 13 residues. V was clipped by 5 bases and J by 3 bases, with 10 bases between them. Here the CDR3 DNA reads TGTGCCAGCAGCCGGGAGGGGCACACTGAAGCTTTCTTT. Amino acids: CASSREGHTEAFF.

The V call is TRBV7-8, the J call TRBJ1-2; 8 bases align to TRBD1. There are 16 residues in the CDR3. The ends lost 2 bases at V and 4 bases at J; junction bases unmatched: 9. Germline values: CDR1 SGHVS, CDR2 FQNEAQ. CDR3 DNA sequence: TGTGCCAGCAGCTTAAACCCAGGGGGCGCCGGCTATGGCTACACCTTC. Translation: CASSLNPGGAGYGYTF. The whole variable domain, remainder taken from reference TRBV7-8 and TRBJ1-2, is GAGVSQSPRYKVAKRGQDVALRCDPISGHVSLFWYQQALGQGPEFLTYFQNEAQLDKSGLPSDRFFAERPEGSVSTLKIQRTQQEDSAVYLCASSLNPGGAGYGYTFGSGTRLTVV.

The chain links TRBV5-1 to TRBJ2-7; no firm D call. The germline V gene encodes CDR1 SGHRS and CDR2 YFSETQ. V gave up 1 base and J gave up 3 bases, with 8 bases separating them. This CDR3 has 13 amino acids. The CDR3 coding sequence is TGCGCCAGCAGCTTGAATCTGGGCTACGAGCAGTACTTC. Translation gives CASSLNLGYEQYF.

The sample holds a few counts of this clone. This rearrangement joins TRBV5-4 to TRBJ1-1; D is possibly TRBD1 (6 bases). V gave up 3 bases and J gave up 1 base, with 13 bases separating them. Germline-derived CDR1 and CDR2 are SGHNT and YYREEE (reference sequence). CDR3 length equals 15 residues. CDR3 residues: CASSSQGYANTEAFF. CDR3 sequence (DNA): TGTGCCAGCAGCTCACAGGGATATGCGAACACTGAAGCTTTCTTT. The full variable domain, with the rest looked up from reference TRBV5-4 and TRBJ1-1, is ETGVTQSPTHLIKTRGQQVTLRCSSQSGHNTVSWYQQALGQGPQFIFQYYREEENGRGNFPPRFSGLQFPNYSSELNVNALELDDSALYLCASSSQGYANTEAFFGQGTRLTVV.

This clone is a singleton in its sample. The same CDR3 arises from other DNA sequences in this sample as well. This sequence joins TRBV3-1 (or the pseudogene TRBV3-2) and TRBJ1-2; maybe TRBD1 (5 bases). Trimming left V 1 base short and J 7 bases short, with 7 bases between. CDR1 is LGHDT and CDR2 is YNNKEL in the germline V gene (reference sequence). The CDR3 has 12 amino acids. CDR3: CASSQGRGGYTF. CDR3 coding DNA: TGTGCCAGCAGCCAAGGTAGGGGTGGCTACACCTTC.

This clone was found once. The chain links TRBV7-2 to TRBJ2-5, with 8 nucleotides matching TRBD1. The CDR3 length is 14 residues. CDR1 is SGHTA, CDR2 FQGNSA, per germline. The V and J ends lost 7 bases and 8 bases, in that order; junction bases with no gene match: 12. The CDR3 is CASTASPRGQTQYF. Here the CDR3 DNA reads TGTGCCAGCACCGCTAGTCCCAGGGGGCAAACCCAGTACTTC.